This T cell receptor (beta chain) came from a study of cytomegalovirus exposure and HLA in healthy donors. Study-level results: Indistinguishable V segments, including TRBV6-2 and TRBV6-3, were excluded.

13 Jbeta primers and 60 Vbeta primers were used for the PCR. Clones were sequenced by immunoSEQ multiplex PCR, and TCRdb holds only the in-frame ones, with some missing. The sample has over 150,000 clones, approximately 88% seen once. The CDR3 loop spans 15 amino acids. Germline CDR1 and CDR2: MNHEY and SMNVEV (reference sequence). Trimming took 4 bases from V and 9 from J; bases not matched to a gene: 8. Concerning this clone itself: Its target is not known.

This chain connects TRBV27 to TRBJ2-3; 12 bases map to TRBD2. This clonotype originated in a woman under 40 in good health and CMV-seronegative. The sample was PBMCs. CDR3 in DNA: TGTGCCAGCAGTTCTTTACTAGCGGGAGGAGGCACGCAGTATTTT. Its translation is CASSSLLAGGGTQYF.